The 26 T cell receptor beta chains presented below share a single source sample, sequenced in a study of OX40 agonist ivuxolimab in advanced cancers. Data came from immunoSEQ multiplex PCR; TCRdb stores just in-frame clones and leaves some out. Among tens of thousands of clones, 60% to 80% were seen once, and the ten largest hold 4% to 4.5%. The starting material was CD4+ or CD8+ T cells sorted from blood, obtained in a trial of the OX40 agonist ivuxolimab. Source of these receptors: an adult with an advanced solid tumor such as melanoma, head and neck, liver or kidney cancer.

The chain carries TRBV10-1 and TRBJ1-3; unclear D gene. The germline CDR1 and CDR2 sequences are WNHNN and SYGVQD (reference sequence). This CDR3 comprises 13 residues. With 4 bases removed from V and 0 bases from J, the gap between germline ends came to 4 bases. As DNA, the CDR3 is TGCGCCAGCAGTGGCAACTCTGGAAACACCATATATTTT. It yields the protein CASSGNSGNTIYF.

This rearrangement joins TRBV2 to TRBJ2-7; D remains unclear. V was pared by 10 bases and J by 0 bases, with 10 bases between. The CDR3 totals 12 residues. CDR1 and CDR2 (germline): SNHLY, FYNNEI. The CDR3 here is CATFTLSYEQYF. For the CDR3, the DNA is TGTGCCACCTTCACCCTCTCCTACGAGCAGTACTTC.

The DNA of the CDR3 is TGTGCCAGCAGCCCGGTAAAGGGCGGATCGACTGAAGCTTTCTTT. Protein: CASSPVKGGSTEAFF. This chain links TRBV9 with TRBJ1-1, with D unresolved. V lost 4 bases, J lost 5 bases, and 18 bases lay in between. Per germline, CDR1 SGDLS and CDR2 YYNGEE. The CDR3 has 15 residues.

This sequence joins TRBV18 and TRBJ1-3; 7 nucleotides match TRBD1. Germline lookup yields CDR1 KGHSH and CDR2 LQKENI. V shed 6 bases and J 0 bases; nucleotides not matched to a gene: 8. CDR3 length: 16 amino acids. CDR3 in DNA: TGTGCCAGCTCCTTGCCGACAGGGCGCTCTGGAAACACCATATATTTT. It codes for CASSLPTGRSGNTIYF.

The gene calls are TRBV19 and TRBJ2-3, with TRBD2 matching 11 bases. The germline V gene has CDR1 LNHDA and CDR2 SQIVND (reference sequence). With V trimmed by 5 bases and J by 2 bases, 6 bases remained unmatched. The CDR3 is 16 amino acids. The DNA for the CDR3 is TGTGCCAGTAGTCCTACTAGCGGGGGACACACAGATACGCAGTATTTT. It encodes CASSPTSGGHTDTQYF.

V and J are TRBV7-1 and TRBJ1-2, with 7 bases matching TRBD1. TRBV7-1 is labeled an ORF, and its function is uncertain. V dropped 4 bases and J dropped 7; count of bases not matched to a gene: 6. This CDR3 is built from 13 residues. The CDR3 protein is CASSFDRESGYTF. CDR3 nucleotides: TGTGCCAGCAGCTTCGACAGGGAGAGTGGCTACACCTTC.

The sample holds one count of this clone. This chain connects TRBV6-5 to TRBJ1-4; TRBD1 might be the D (6 bases). V lost 6 bases and J lost 3, with 11 bases in between. The CDR3 extends over 14 amino acids. Germline loops: CDR1 MNHEY, CDR2 SVGAGI. This chain's CDR3 is CASRRQASNEKLFF. DNA of the CDR3: TGTGCCAGCAGGAGACAGGCCTCTAATGAAAAACTGTTTTTT.

The chain uses TRBV7-2 and TRBJ1-2; D remains unclear. This CDR3 has 13 residues. V dropped 8 bases and J dropped 4 bases, with 14 bases sitting between them. Germline assignment: CDR1 SGHTA and CDR2 FQGNSA. The CDR3 bases are TGTGCCAGCGGCCGAACAGATATCTATGGCTACACCTTC. Translating gives CASGRTDIYGYTF.

The chain recombines TRBV7-2 with TRBJ1-5; D perhaps matches TRBD1 (5 bases). CDR1 SGHTA and CDR2 FQGNSA come from the germline V gene. There are 15 residues in the CDR3. The V end lost 1 base, the J end lost 0 bases, and 7 bases lay between the germline ends. CDR3 amino acids: CASSLGTSSNQPQHF. The CDR3 region has the DNA TGTGCCAGCAGCTTAGGGACATCTAGCAATCAGCCCCAGCATTTT.

The rearrangement joins TRBV6-5 to TRBJ1-1; D may be TRBD1 (5 bases). The CDR3 contains 13 residues. V lost 6 bases to trimming and J lost 3 bases, with 11 bases between them. The germline V gene encodes CDR1 MNHEY and CDR2 SVGAGI. CDR3 sequence: CASRVREYTEAFF. The CDR3 bases are TGTGCCAGCAGAGTCAGGGAGTACACTGAAGCTTTCTTT.

The chain couples TRBV6-1 to TRBJ1-2; no clear D gene. CDR1 MNHNS and CDR2 SASEGT come from the germline V gene. Trimming cost V 9 bases and J 5 bases, with 10 bases left between them. The length of the CDR3 is 11 residues. CDR3 region: CASSDRYGYTF. The CDR3 DNA is TGTGCCAGTTCGGACCGATATGGCTACACCTTC.

CDR3 in amino acids: CASTPRSAPGYTF. CDR3 DNA sequence: TGTGCCAGCACCCCCCGGTCGGCGCCGGGCTACACCTTC. This chain connects TRBV27 to TRBJ1-2; D is uncertain. V lost 7 bases and J lost 8, with 17 bases in between. CDR1 and CDR2 from the germline V gene are MNHEY and SMNVEV (reference sequence). The CDR3 sequence is 13 residues long.

This sequence joins TRBV29-1 and TRBJ2-7; TRBD1 aligns across 7 bases. V shed 3 bases, J shed 9 bases, and the junction held 8 bases outside the gene matches. This CDR3 is 12 amino acids long. The germline V gene encodes CDR1 SQVTM and CDR2 ANQGSEA. The CDR3: CSVDDRQGRQYF. CDR3 sequence (DNA): TGCAGCGTTGACGATAGACAGGGACGGCAGTACTTC.

The chain joins TRBV7-2 to TRBJ2-5; a weak D match, TRBD2 (5 bases). Germline CDR1 and CDR2: SGHTA and FQGNSA. The CDR3 has 15 amino acids. The V end lost 3 bases, the J end lost 1 base, and 12 bases lay between the germline ends. The CDR3 region is CASSFGSGLQETQYF. The CDR3 bases are TGTGCCAGCAGCTTCGGGTCCGGACTCCAAGAGACCCAGTACTTC.

The rearrangement joins TRBV2 to TRBJ1-5; perhaps TRBD1 as D (5 bases). Germline values: CDR1 SNHLY, CDR2 FYNNEI. The CDR3 consists of 14 residues. V lost 4 bases, J lost 4 bases, and 11 bases lay in between. CDR3 sequence: CASSVQGRNQPQHF. Written as DNA, the CDR3 is TGTGCCAGCAGTGTCCAGGGTAGGAATCAGCCCCAGCATTTT.

This chain links TRBV19 with TRBJ2-3; 7 bases align to TRBD1. Looked up from germline, CDR1 is LNHDA and CDR2 is SQIVND (reference sequence). V lost 4 bases, J lost 2 bases, and 3 bases stayed unmatched. This CDR3 spans 14 amino acids. DNA for the CDR3: TGTGCCAGTAGTAGCGACAGGGCCACAGATACGCAGTATTTT. It codes for CASSSDRATDTQYF.

The CDR3 nucleotides read TGCAGCGTCGCGGGGGCTGTTGGGAACGAGCAGTACTTC. Its protein is CSVAGAVGNEQYF. The V call is TRBV29-1, the J call TRBJ2-7; weak D call: TRBD2 (7 bases). This CDR3 is built from 13 residues. Trimming removed 6 bases from V and 5 bases from J, with 17 bases in between. Germline V gene sequence: CDR1 SQVTM, CDR2 ANQGSEA.

The chain carries TRBV5-1 and TRBJ2-6, with D hard to call. The CDR3 length is 16 residues. The V and J ends lost 1 base and 1 base respectively, with 9 bases between them. Germline V gene sequence: CDR1 SGHRS, CDR2 YFSETQ. For the CDR3, the DNA is TGCGCCAGCAGCTTGTTACTCCCGTCTGGGGCCAACGTCCTGACTTTC. Its translation: CASSLLLPSGANVLTF. The whole variable domain, filled in from reference TRBV5-1 and TRBJ2-6, reads KAGVTQTPRYLIKTRGQQVTLSCSPISGHRSVSWYQQTPGQGLQFLFEYFSETQRNKGNFPGRFSGRQFSNSRSEMNVSTLELGDSALYLCASSLLLPSGANVLTFGAGSRLTVL.

The sample holds one count of this clone. The gene calls are TRBV5-4 and TRBJ2-7; D may be TRBD1 or TRBD2 (5 bases each). The V and J ends lost 0 bases and 0 bases respectively, with 13 bases between them. The CDR3 is made up of 16 amino acids. Germline loops: CDR1 SGHNT, CDR2 YYREEE (reference sequence). The CDR3 nucleotides read TGTGCCAGCAGCTTGGATGGGACCCGGAGCTCCTACGAGCAGTACTTC. This gives the protein CASSLDGTRSSYEQYF.

The J gene is TRBJ2-5, the V gene TRBV7-9; weak D call: TRBD1 (6 bases). Germline V gene lookup returns CDR1 SEHNR and CDR2 FQNEAQ (reference sequence). This CDR3 has 15 amino acids. The V and J ends lost 0 bases and 2 bases respectively, with 10 bases between them. The DNA of the CDR3 is TGTGCCAGCAGCTTAGCAGGGGGTCGACAAGAGACCCAGTACTTC. Protein sequence: CASSLAGGRQETQYF.

In this sample, this clone turned up once. The V gene is TRBV5-6, the J gene TRBJ2-2; D is possibly TRBD2 (5 bases). Trimming removed 2 bases from V and 3 bases from J, with 8 bases in between. Germline CDR1 reads SGHDT; CDR2 reads YYEEEE. The CDR3 contains 14 residues. The CDR3 loop reads CASSLAGDTGELFF. The DNA of the CDR3 is TGTGCCAGCAGCTTAGCCGGGGACACCGGGGAGCTGTTTTTT.

Details on this clone: Because it lacks the conserved phenylalanine or tryptophan at the end, this CDR3 is likely a read error. The chain employs TRBV9 and TRBJ1-2; tentative D call: TRBD1 (6 bases). The V gene's germline CDR1 is SGDLS and CDR2 YYNGEE. This CDR3 is built from 14 residues. Trimming pared 4 bases from V and 4 bases from J, leaving 14 bases between. CDR3 sequence reads: CASSLTGLTYGYTL. As DNA, the CDR3 is TGTGCCAGCAGCCTCACAGGGCTCACCTATGGCTACACCCTC.

The chain couples TRBV14 to TRBJ1-2; D gene uncertain. This CDR3 region has 14 residues. V lost 5 bases and J 4 bases, leaving 14 bases between the germline ends. CDR1 is SGHDN, CDR2 FVKESK, per germline. The CDR3 sequence: CASSYGRAGYGYTF. In DNA form, the CDR3 reads TGTGCCAGCAGCTATGGGCGGGCCGGCTATGGCTACACCTTC.

This chain connects TRBV6-5 to TRBJ2-7, with 7 bases matching TRBD2. Per germline, CDR1 MNHEY and CDR2 SVGAGI. The V gene end was trimmed by 2 bases and the J gene end by 4 bases; junction bases not matched to a gene: 8. This CDR3 has 15 residues. The CDR3 sequence is CASSYAGAPLYEQYF. The CDR3 DNA follows: TGTGCCAGCAGTTACGCGGGAGCCCCCCTGTACGAGCAGTACTTC.

As concerns this clone: This specimen includes other DNA sequences encoding the same CDR3. The chain carries TRBV6-6 and TRBJ2-7; D unresolved. The CDR3 runs to 13 residues. The germline V and J ends were trimmed by 3 bases and 0 bases, with 6 bases remaining between them. Germline CDR1 and CDR2: MNHNY and SVGAGI (reference sequence). DNA of the CDR3: TGTGCCAGCAGTTATCTTCCCTCCTACGAGCAGTACTTC. Its translation is CASSYLPSYEQYF.

The chain is built from TRBV27 and TRBJ2-3, with D possibly TRBD1 on 5 matching bases. The CDR3 runs 18 residues. CDR1 and CDR2 from the germline V gene are MNHEY and SMNVEV (reference sequence). V lost 3 bases and J lost 0, with 19 bases in between. Here the CDR3 reads CASSFRVQGSSSTDTQYF. The CDR3 DNA sequence: TGTGCCAGCAGTTTTCGCGTCCAGGGCTCCTCTAGCACAGATACGCAGTATTTT.